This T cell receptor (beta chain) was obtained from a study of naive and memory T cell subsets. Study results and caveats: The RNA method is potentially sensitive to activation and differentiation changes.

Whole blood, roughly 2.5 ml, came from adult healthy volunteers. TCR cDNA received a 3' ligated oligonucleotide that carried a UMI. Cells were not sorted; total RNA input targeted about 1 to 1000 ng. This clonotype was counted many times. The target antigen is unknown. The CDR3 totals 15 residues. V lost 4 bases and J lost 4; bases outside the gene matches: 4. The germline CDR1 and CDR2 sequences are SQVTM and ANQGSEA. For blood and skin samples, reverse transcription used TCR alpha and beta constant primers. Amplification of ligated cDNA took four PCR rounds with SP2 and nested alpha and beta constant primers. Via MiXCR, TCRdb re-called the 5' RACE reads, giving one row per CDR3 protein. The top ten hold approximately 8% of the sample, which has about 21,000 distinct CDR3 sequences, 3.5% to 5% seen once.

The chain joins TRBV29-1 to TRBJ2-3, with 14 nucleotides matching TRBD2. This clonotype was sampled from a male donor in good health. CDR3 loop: CSVGLTSGGADTQYF. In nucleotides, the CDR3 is TGCAGCGTTGGGCTGACTAGCGGGGGGGCAGATACGCAGTATTTT.